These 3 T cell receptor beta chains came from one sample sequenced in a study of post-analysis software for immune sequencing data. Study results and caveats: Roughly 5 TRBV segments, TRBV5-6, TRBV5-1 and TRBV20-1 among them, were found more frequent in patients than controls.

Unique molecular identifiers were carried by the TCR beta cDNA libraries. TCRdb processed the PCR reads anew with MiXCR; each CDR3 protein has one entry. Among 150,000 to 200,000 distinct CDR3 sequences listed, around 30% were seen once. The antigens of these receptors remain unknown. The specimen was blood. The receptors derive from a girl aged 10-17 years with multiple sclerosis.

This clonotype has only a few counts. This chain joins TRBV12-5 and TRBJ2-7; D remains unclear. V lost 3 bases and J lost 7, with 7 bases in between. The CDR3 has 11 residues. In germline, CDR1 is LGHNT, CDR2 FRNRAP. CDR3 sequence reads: CASGFGVEQYF. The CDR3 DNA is TGTGCTAGTGGTTTCGGTGTAGAGCAGTACTTC. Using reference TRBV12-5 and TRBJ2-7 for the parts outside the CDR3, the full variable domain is DARVTQTPRHKVTEMGQEVTMRCQPILGHNTVFWYRQTMMQGLELLAYFRNRAPLDDSGMPKDRFSAEMPDATLATLKIQPSEPRDSAVYFCASGFGVEQYFGPGTRLTVT.

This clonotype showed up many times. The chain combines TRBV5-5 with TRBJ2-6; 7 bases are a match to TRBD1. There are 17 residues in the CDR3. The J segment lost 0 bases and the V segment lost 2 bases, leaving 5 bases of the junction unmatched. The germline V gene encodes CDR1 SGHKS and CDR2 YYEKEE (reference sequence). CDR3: CASSLMGQTSGANVLTF. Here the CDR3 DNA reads TGTGCCAGCAGCTTAATGGGACAGACCTCTGGGGCCAACGTCCTGACTTTC. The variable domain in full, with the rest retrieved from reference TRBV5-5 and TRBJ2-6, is DAGVTQSPTHLIKTRGQQVTLRCSPISGHKSVSWYQQVLGQGPQFIFQYYEKEERGRGNFPDRFSARQFPNYSSELNVNALLLGDSALYLCASSLMGQTSGANVLTFGAGSRLTVL.

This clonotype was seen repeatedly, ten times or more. CDR3 loop: CASRPRGGAQETQYF. For the CDR3, the DNA is TGCGCCAGCAGGCCCCGGGGGGGAGCGCAAGAGACCCAGTACTTC. This chain uses TRBV5-1 with TRBJ2-5; 8 nucleotides agree with TRBD2. V shed 5 bases and J 2 bases; nucleotides not matched to a gene: 8. The CDR3 runs to 15 residues. Per germline, CDR1 SGHRS and CDR2 YFSETQ.